This T cell receptor beta chain stems from a study of shared clonotypes between healthy human individuals. TCRdb's table, derived via immunoSEQ multiplex PCR, lists solely in-frame clones and lacks some. In the table there are around 2.3 million clones, 90% to 97% of which are singletons. The donors were all Caucasian adults (living in Nashville, Tennessee). Investigators divided CD4+ cells into CD45RA+ naive and CD45RA-negative memory subsets. This clonotype was obtained from a man between 18 and 29 years old in good health. The sequenced material came from naive CD4+ T cells sorted from blood. Subset meaning: CD45RA+ positively selected.

In DNA, the CDR3 is TGCGCCAGCAGCTTGGGGTCCGGGGCGAGCAATCAGCCCCAGCATTTT. Residues: CASSLGSGASNQPQHF. The rearrangement joins TRBV5-1 to TRBJ1-5, with D perhaps TRBD1 (5 bases). The V gene lost 0 bases and the J gene lost 1 base, with 11 bases spanning the gap. Germline CDR1 and CDR2: SGHRS and YFSETQ. The CDR3 sequence is 16 residues long.